The clone carrying this T cell receptor beta chain has just one count. Its specificity is not known. The data originate from a study of vaccination effects on CD4 cells after COVID-19. The V gene end was trimmed by 5 bases and the J gene end by 5 bases; junction bases not matched to a gene: 5. This CDR3 spans 14 amino acids. CDR1 and CDR2 (germline): SEHNR, FQNEAQ (reference sequence). Profiled with immunoSEQ multiplex PCR; TCRdb holds only in-frame clones, not every one. Of 50,000 to 70,000 clones listed, around 80% are singletons. Cultured cells yielded isolated CD4+ T cells after 10 days. Either the mRNA-1273 or the BNT162b2 vaccine was given to participants as two doses.

This sequence was found in a human donor who received a COVID-19 vaccine. This chain links TRBV7-9 with TRBJ2-5; 10 bases match TRBD2. The input for sequencing was CD4+ T cells from PBMCs cultured without peptide, taken after COVID-19 vaccination. Here the CDR3 reads CASSQRGGGETQYF. In DNA, the CDR3 is TGTGCCAGCAGCCAGCGGGGGGGCGGGGAGACCCAGTACTTC.